The 29 T cell receptor beta chains in this list originate from one sample, sequenced in a study of regulatory T cells in long-lasting Graves disease. Relying on iRepertoire HTBI primers and Arm-PCR of CDR3 regions, the team built TCR beta libraries. TCRdb passed the multiplex PCR reads through MiXCR, listing each CDR3 protein once. The sample shows approximately 470,000 distinct CDR3 sequences, around 15% of them seen only once. The time point: newly diagnosed GD, antithyroid drugs for less than 3 months. PBMC-extracted RNA yielded the TCR library. These same records also appear under a second study, on T cells in Graves' hyperthyroidism and ophthalmopathy.

The sequencing here drew on peripheral blood mononuclear cells (PBMCs), taken at new diagnosis, from a patient treated with antithyroid drugs. These receptor sequences come from a man in his forties with Graves disease.

This clonotype came up many times. The CDR3 region is CASSPTDVSYEQYF. The CDR3 bases are TGTGCCAGCAGCCCCACGGACGTTTCCTACGAGCAGTACTTC. The chain joins TRBV9 to TRBJ2-7; D remains ambiguous. Germline V gives CDR1 SGDLS, CDR2 YYNGEE. V gave up 4 bases and J gave up 1 base, with 12 bases separating them. CDR3 length equals 14 residues.

As regards this clonotype: At one boundary the junction diverges from the germline segment, which might be a read error. V and J are TRBV29-1 and TRBJ1-1; D uncertain. Germline V lookup: CDR1 SQVTM, CDR2 ANQGSEA. This CDR3 is 13 amino acids long. CDR3 sequence reads: CSVVGSGFTEAFF. For the CDR3, the DNA is TGCAGCGTTGTGGGTAGTGGTTTCACTGAGGCTTTCTTT.

In the case of this clonotype: The junction differs from germline at one of its ends, possibly a read error. This chain uses TRBV7-6 with TRBJ2-2; a possible D gene is TRBD1 (7 bases). CDR3 size: 20 residues. Per the germline V gene, CDR1 is SGHVS and CDR2 is FNYEAQ. This CDR3 is CASSLVVGGQTISNTGERFF. CDR3 nucleotides: TGTGCCAGCAGCTTAGTAGTGGGGGGACAGACCATCTCGAACACCGGGGAGCGGTTTTTT.

In this sample, this clonotype turned up a few times. CDR3 loop: CASSRTTGDGSGANVLTF. In DNA, the CDR3 is TGTGCCAGCTCACGAACGACAGGCGACGGCTCTGGGGCCAACGTCCTGACTTTC. The V and J genes are TRBV18 and TRBJ2-6; weak D call: TRBD1 (6 bases). V was pared by 4 bases and J by 0 bases, with 16 bases between. Per the germline V gene, CDR1 is KGHSH and CDR2 is LQKENI. CDR3 length: 18 residues. The complete variable domain, with remaining parts taken from reference TRBV18 and TRBJ2-6, reads NAGVMQNPRHLVRRRGQEARLRCSPMKGHSHVYWYRQLPEEGLKFMVYLQKENIIDESGMPKERFSAEFPKEGPSILRIQQVVRGDSAAYFCASSRTTGDGSGANVLTFGAGSRLTVL.

In its sample, this clonotype was seen many times. The J gene is TRBJ2-5, the V gene TRBV10-3; tentatively, D is TRBD1 (5 bases). CDR1 is ENHRY, CDR2 SYGVKD, per germline. The CDR3 is 14 amino acids. The V and J ends lost 4 bases and 5 bases respectively, with 14 bases between them. The CDR3 protein is CAISVKGLGETQYF. CDR3 coding DNA: TGTGCCATCAGTGTGAAGGGGCTTGGGGAGACCCAGTACTTC.

The sample holds many counts of this clonotype. CDR3 sequence: CASSVDSGAIQYF. CDR3 in DNA: TGTGCCAGCAGCGTAGACAGCGGGGCCATCCAGTACTTC. The chain employs TRBV9 and TRBJ2-7; TRBD2 agrees at 7 bases. Germline V gene lookup returns CDR1 SGDLS and CDR2 YYNGEE. The CDR3 runs 13 residues. With V trimmed by 0 bases and J by 10 bases, 7 bases remained unmatched.

This clonotype was detected ten times or more. The chain is built from TRBV7-2 and TRBJ2-1; D could derive from TRBD1 or TRBD2 (5 bases each). The V gene's germline CDR1 is SGHTA and CDR2 FQGNSA. The CDR3 covers 15 residues. V lost 2 bases and J 7 bases, leaving 15 bases between the germline ends. The CDR3 sequence: CASSLRGFKGNEQFF. CDR3 coding DNA: TGTGCCAGCAGCTTAAGAGGGTTCAAGGGGAATGAGCAGTTCTTC.

This clonotype was recorded many times. V and J are TRBV7-9 and TRBJ1-4, with D tentatively TRBD1 (6 bases). Per germline, CDR1 SEHNR and CDR2 FQNEAQ (reference sequence). V was trimmed by 2 bases and J by 8 bases, leaving 12 bases between them. CDR3 length: 14 residues. The CDR3 region is CASSLRRGGEKLFF. The DNA of the CDR3 is TGTGCCAGCAGCTTACGCAGGGGCGGAGAAAAACTGTTTTTT.

The chain employs TRBV5-1 and TRBJ2-3; D unclear. This CDR3 is 15 amino acids long. Germline assignment: CDR1 SGHRS and CDR2 YFSETQ. Trimming pared 1 base from V and 0 bases from J, leaving 9 bases between. The CDR3 region has the DNA TGCGCCAGCAGCTTGAGGGCGTCTAGCACAGATACGCAGTATTTT. Its translation is CASSLRASSTDTQYF.

This clonotype turned up a few times. CDR3 DNA sequence: TGTGCCAGTCGACCGGGAGCAGTCGGGACCGGGGAGCTGTTTTTT. Encoded protein: CASRPGAVGTGELFF. The V and J genes are TRBV19 and TRBJ2-2, with D tentatively TRBD2 (6 bases). The CDR3 is 15 amino acids. Germline-derived CDR1 and CDR2 are LNHDA and SQIVND (reference sequence). V dropped 8 bases and J dropped 5 bases, with 18 bases sitting between them.

This clonotype was detected ten times or more. The chain links TRBV4-1 to TRBJ1-1; D might be TRBD1 (5 bases). This CDR3 region has 14 residues. Germline assignment: CDR1 MGHRA and CDR2 YSYEKL. Trimming cost V 4 bases and J 5 bases, with 14 bases left between them. In DNA form, the CDR3 reads TGCGCCAGCAGCCCCCTCGGGGGACGGACTGAAGCTTTCTTT. It yields the protein CASSPLGGRTEAFF.

This clonotype was detected ten times or more. The chain joins TRBV15 to TRBJ2-3, with TRBD2 as a possible D gene (7 bases). This CDR3 spans 16 amino acids. The germline V and J ends were trimmed by 0 bases and 8 bases, with 18 bases remaining between them. Germline assignment: CDR1 LNHNV and CDR2 YYDKDF (reference sequence). This chain's CDR3 is CATSRDRGGPGGTQYF. For the CDR3, the DNA is TGTGCCACCAGCAGAGATAGAGGGGGACCGGGGGGTACGCAGTATTTT.

This clonotype was counted many times. The chain employs TRBV20-1 and TRBJ2-7; 7 bases match TRBD1. The CDR3 length is 14 residues. Germline CDR1 DFQATT, CDR2 SNEGSKA (reference sequence). V gave up 3 bases and J gave up 1 base; unmatched junction bases: 6. The CDR3 DNA reads as TGCAGTGCTAGTGGCAGGGGGTTATCCTACGAGCAGTACTTC. Protein: CSASGRGLSYEQYF.

This clonotype was counted only a few times. The chain is built from TRBV28 and TRBJ2-6; perhaps D is TRBD1 or TRBD2 (5 bases each). Germline CDR1 is MDHEN and CDR2 is SYDVKM. This CDR3 spans 17 amino acids. The V gene lost 8 bases and the J gene lost 0 bases, with 17 bases spanning the gap. The CDR3 sequence is CASGWGRPDSGANVLTF. The CDR3 nucleotides read TGTGCCAGCGGCTGGGGACGGCCTGACTCTGGGGCCAACGTCCTGACTTTC.

The chain links TRBV19 to TRBJ2-6; no clear D gene. Germline values: CDR1 LNHDA, CDR2 SQIVND (reference sequence). Between the trimmed V and J ends, which lost 6 bases and 0 bases, there was a span of 9 bases. The CDR3 spans 15 residues. The CDR3: CASSPFHSGANVLTF. In DNA, the CDR3 is TGTGCCAGTAGCCCTTTTCACTCTGGGGCCAACGTCCTGACTTTC.

This clonotype was recorded at least ten times. The genes are TRBV7-9 and TRBJ1-2, with D possibly matching TRBD1 (5 bases). V lost 5 bases to trimming and J lost 3 bases, with 19 bases between them. In germline, CDR1 is SEHNR, CDR2 FQNEAQ (reference sequence). There are 16 residues in the CDR3. CDR3 residues: CASSPSGPRGDYGYTF. CDR3 sequence (DNA): TGTGCCAGCAGCCCATCCGGGCCTCGAGGGGACTATGGCTACACCTTC.

This clonotype was counted at least ten times. The chain uses TRBV7-9 and TRBJ2-2, with D possibly matching TRBD2 (5 bases). CDR1 SEHNR and CDR2 FQNEAQ come from the germline V gene (reference sequence). The CDR3 is 15 residues long. The ends were cut back, 5 bases at V and 5 bases at J, with 15 bases in the middle. The CDR3 protein is CASSASGVGTGELFF. For the CDR3, the DNA is TGTGCCAGCAGCGCCAGCGGAGTTGGGACCGGGGAGCTGTTTTTT.

The gene calls are TRBV29-1 and TRBJ2-2; D not certain. This CDR3 region has 13 residues. The V and J ends lost 3 bases and 9 bases respectively, with 14 bases between them. From germline, CDR1 is SQVTM and CDR2 ANQGSEA. CDR3 in DNA: TGCAGCGTTGAGAGGATGGCCGACCGGGAGCTGTTTTTT. It codes for CSVERMADRELFF.

This clonotype appeared many times. The chain is built from TRBV2 and TRBJ2-5, with D possibly TRBD1 on 5 matching bases. The ends were cut back, 8 bases at V and 2 bases at J, with 9 bases in the middle. The germline gives CDR1 SNHLY, CDR2 FYNNEI. This CDR3 spans 12 amino acids. For the CDR3, the DNA is TGTGCCAGCCACAGGCCACAAGAGACCCAGTACTTC. Translated: CASHRPQETQYF. The whole variable domain, filled in from reference TRBV2 and TRBJ2-5, reads EPEVTQTPSHQVTQMGQEVILRCVPISNHLYFYWYRQILGQKVEFLVSFYNNEISEKSEIFDDQFSVERPDGSNFTLKIRSTKLEDSAMYFCASHRPQETQYFGPGTRLLVL.

The chain combines TRBV27 with TRBJ2-3; TRBD1 agrees at 10 bases. This CDR3 has 13 residues. Germline-derived CDR1 and CDR2 are MNHEY and SMNVEV (reference sequence). V lost 8 bases and J lost 6; bases outside the gene matches: 5. The CDR3 DNA reads TGTGCCAGCCGGGACAGGGGTCGGGATACGCAGTATTTT. Its protein product is CASRDRGRDTQYF.

This clonotype was seen repeatedly, ten times or more. The chain joins TRBV3-1 to TRBJ2-1; unclear D gene. V was clipped by 1 base and J by 6 bases, with 10 bases between them. CDR3 length: 14 residues. Per the germline V gene, CDR1 is LGHDT and CDR2 is YNNKEL (reference sequence). Here the CDR3 DNA reads TGTGCCAGCAGCCAAGCCCCCGGAATCAATGAGCAGTTCTTC. Its translation is CASSQAPGINEQFF.

This clonotype came up many times. This chain joins TRBV11-3 and TRBJ2-1; unclear D gene. Germline CDR1 and CDR2: SGHNT and YENEEA. This CDR3 region has 16 residues. V shed 0 bases and J shed 10 bases, with 19 bases lying between them. In nucleotides, the CDR3 is TGTGCCAGCAGCTTAGATGTTGCCCCCCAATGGGTCGAGCAGTTCTTC. Translated: CASSLDVAPQWVEQFF.

The table lists this clonotype with many counts. This CDR3 is CASSFETGGPIATQYF. The CDR3 DNA follows: TGTGCCAGCAGCTTCGAGACAGGAGGTCCAATTGCTACGCAGTATTTT. The chain employs TRBV7-9 and TRBJ2-3; possible D gene TRBD1, 6 bases. The CDR3 extends over 16 amino acids. The germline V gene encodes CDR1 SEHNR and CDR2 FQNEAQ (reference sequence). Trimming removed 3 bases from V and 8 bases from J, with 21 bases in between.

As to this clonotype: One end of the junction is discordant with germline, which a read error may explain. This chain connects TRBV11-2 to TRBJ2-2; 8 nucleotides match TRBD1. Germline V lookup: CDR1 SGHAT, CDR2 FQNNGV. The CDR3 has 15 amino acids. Written as DNA, the CDR3 is TGTGCCAGCAAACCGTCGACAGGGGTCACCGGGGGGCTGTTTTTT. It yields the protein CASKPSTGVTGGLFF. Full variable domain (rest looked up from reference TRBV11-2 and TRBJ2-2): EAGVAQSPRYKIIEKRQSVAFWCNPISGHATLYWYQQILGQGPKLLIQFQNNGVVDDSQLPKDRFSAERLKGVDSTLKIQPAKLEDSAVYLCASKPSTGVTGGLFFGEGSRLTVL.

The sample holds many counts of this clonotype. The gene calls are TRBV12-3 or TRBV12-4 and TRBJ2-3; D may be TRBD1 (6 bases). With 8 bases removed from V and 3 bases from J, the gap between germline ends came to 18 bases. The CDR3 has 15 residues. This CDR3 is CASGKYRVATDTQYF. Written as DNA, the CDR3 is TGTGCCAGCGGGAAGTACAGGGTCGCAACAGATACGCAGTATTTT.

This rearrangement joins TRBV10-3 to TRBJ2-6, with 7 bases matching TRBD1. V trimming: 2 bases; J trimming: 2 bases; junction bases outside the gene matches: 6. The CDR3 loop spans 17 amino acids. Germline V gene data show CDR1 as ENHRY and CDR2 as SYGVKD. The chain's CDR3 is CAISETGALAGANVLTF. CDR3 in DNA: TGTGCCATCAGTGAGACAGGGGCCTTGGCTGGGGCCAACGTCCTGACTTTC.

The chain couples TRBV4-2 to TRBJ2-7; 9 bases match TRBD1. The CDR3 spans 15 residues. Germline V gives CDR1 LGHNA, CDR2 YNFKEQ. The V gene end was trimmed by 0 bases and the J gene end by 5 bases; junction bases not matched to a gene: 5. The CDR3 loop is CASSQDGTGSNEQYF. In DNA, the CDR3 is TGTGCCAGCAGCCAAGACGGGACAGGGTCCAACGAGCAGTACTTC.

The chain links TRBV20-1 to TRBJ2-3; 12 nucleotides match TRBD2. The CDR3 loop spans 15 amino acids. Germline assignment: CDR1 DFQATT and CDR2 SNEGSKA (reference sequence). V lost 4 bases to trimming and J lost 1 base; unmatched junction nucleotides: 3. In DNA form, the CDR3 reads TGCAGTGCTAAGAGACTAGCGGGAGGCACAGATACGCAGTATTTT. Protein: CSAKRLAGGTDTQYF.

This clonotype came up a few times. This chain links TRBV7-6 with TRBJ2-5; 16 nucleotides align to TRBD2. V lost 5 bases, J lost 3 bases, and 15 bases stayed unmatched. The CDR3 length is 20 residues. Germline-derived CDR1 and CDR2 are SGHVS and FNYEAQ. The CDR3 loop is CASSQIPGLAGGNSKETQYF. The CDR3 DNA reads TGTGCCAGCAGCCAGATCCCGGGACTAGCGGGAGGGAACTCGAAAGAGACCCAGTACTTC.